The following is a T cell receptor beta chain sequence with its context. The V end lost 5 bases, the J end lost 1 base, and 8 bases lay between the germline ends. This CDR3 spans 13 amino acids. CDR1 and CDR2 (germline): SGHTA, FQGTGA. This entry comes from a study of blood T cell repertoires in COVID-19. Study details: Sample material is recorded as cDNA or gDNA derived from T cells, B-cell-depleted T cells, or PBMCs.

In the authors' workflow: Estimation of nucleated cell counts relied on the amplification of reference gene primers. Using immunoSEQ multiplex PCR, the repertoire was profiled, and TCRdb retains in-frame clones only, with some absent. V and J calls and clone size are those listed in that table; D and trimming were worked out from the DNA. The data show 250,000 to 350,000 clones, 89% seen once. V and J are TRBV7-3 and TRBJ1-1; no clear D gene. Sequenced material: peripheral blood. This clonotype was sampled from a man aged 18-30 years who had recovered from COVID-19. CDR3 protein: CASSEGGNTEAFF. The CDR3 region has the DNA TGTGCCAGCAGCGAGGGAGGGAACACTGAAGCTTTCTTT. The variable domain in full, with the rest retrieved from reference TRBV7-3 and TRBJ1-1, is GAGVSQTPSNKVTEKGKYVELRCDPISGHTALYWYRQSLGQGPEFLIYFQGTGAADDSGLPNDRFFAVRPEGSVSTLKIQRTERGDSAVYLCASSEGGNTEAFFGQGTRLTVV.